Sequencing of this T cell receptor beta chain was carried out in a study of blood T cell repertoires in COVID-19. Overall study context: Sites across the United States, Italy and Spain contributed samples from acute and convalescent COVID-19.

The table came from immunoSEQ multiplex PCR; TCRdb's copy has only in-frame clones and leaves some out. The sample lists some 27,000 clones, under 80% occurring once. The receptor comes from a man aged 70-80 years with acute or convalescent COVID-19. The specimen sequenced was peripheral blood.

This CDR3 is CASSPRGFEAGGFNEQFF. The CDR3 bases are TGTGCCAGCAGCCCACGGGGCTTCGAGGCGGGGGGGTTCAATGAGCAGTTCTTC. The genes are TRBV3-1 (or the pseudogene TRBV3-2) and TRBJ2-1; 9 nucleotides match TRBD2. CDR3 size: 18 residues. V lost 4 bases to trimming and J lost 6 bases; unmatched junction nucleotides: 16. Germline V gives CDR1 LGHDT, CDR2 YNNKEL (reference sequence).